These 26 T cell receptor beta chains share one sample of origin, sequenced in a study of T cells in Graves' hyperthyroidism and ophthalmopathy. Using RNA transcripts as the source, TCR beta CDR3 regions were amplified. The HTBI primer set drove a first-round RT-PCR of the TCR CDR3. TCRdb independently ran MiXCR on the multiplex PCR reads; one entry per CDR3 protein. There are about 250,000 distinct CDR3 sequences in the sample; roughly 20% occur only once, and under 65% lies in the top ten. Sequencing was performed on blood. These TCRs come from a man aged 25 to 45 with Graves' ophthalmopathy.

This clonotype was detected only a few times. With a much larger clone just one base away, this may be a read error. The chain is built from TRBV5-1 and TRBJ2-7; the match to TRBD2 covers 8 bases. Per the germline V gene, CDR1 is SGHRS and CDR2 is YFSETQ. The CDR3 consists of 14 residues. Trimming removed 7 bases from V and 1 base from J; junction bases left unmatched: 7. The CDR3 here is CASGHGTSSYEQYF. The CDR3 DNA reads TGCGCCAGCGGGCACGGGACTAGTTCCTACGAGCAGTACTTC.

The V gene is TRBV7-2, the J gene TRBJ2-5, with D perhaps being TRBD1 or TRBD2 (6 bases each). The germline V and J ends were trimmed by 4 bases and 1 base, with 13 bases remaining between them. The germline V gene encodes CDR1 SGHTA and CDR2 FQGNSA. The CDR3 has 15 amino acids. Written as DNA, the CDR3 is TGTGCCAGCAGCTCGAATTGGGGGGCCCAAGAGACCCAGTACTTC. The encoded protein is CASSSNWGAQETQYF.

This clonotype was seen a few times. V and J are TRBV30 and TRBJ1-2; the D gene is possibly TRBD1 (5 bases). Deletions cut 0 bases from V and 4 bases from J, with 6 bases between. CDR3 size: 12 residues. CDR1 and CDR2 (germline): GTSNPN, SVGIG (reference sequence). The CDR3 nucleotides read TGTGCCTGGAGTGTAACAGGCTATGGCTACACCTTC. Protein product: CAWSVTGYGYTF.

The rearrangement uses TRBV24-1 and TRBJ2-1; 7 bases are a match to TRBD2. V lost 0 bases to trimming and J lost 5 bases; unmatched junction nucleotides: 3. Germline CDR1 is KGHDR and CDR2 is SFDVKD. The CDR3 extends over 15 amino acids. For the CDR3, the DNA is TGTGCCACCAGTGATTTGGGGGGGACTAACAATGAGCAGTTCTTC. It is translated as CATSDLGGTNNEQFF.

The chain combines TRBV9 with TRBJ1-4, with 9 nucleotides matching TRBD1. This CDR3 contains 15 residues. The junction had 7 bases not matched to a gene; V was cut back by 3 bases and J by 7 bases. From germline, CDR1 is SGDLS and CDR2 YYNGEE. This CDR3 is CASSGAGTGPEKLFF. The CDR3 DNA follows: TGTGCCAGCAGCGGCGCCGGGACAGGGCCTGAAAAACTGTTTTTT.

This clonotype showed up many times. This sequence joins TRBV7-2 and TRBJ2-5; D tentatively reads TRBD1 or TRBD2 (5 bases each). The length of the CDR3 is 16 residues. V lost 0 bases and J 6 bases, leaving 17 bases between the germline ends. The germline V gene encodes CDR1 SGHTA and CDR2 FQGNSA. The CDR3 is CASSLAESTREKTQYF. DNA for the CDR3: TGTGCCAGCAGCTTAGCGGAGTCAACCAGGGAGAAGACCCAGTACTTC.

This clonotype has ten or more counts. The chain couples TRBV3-1 to TRBJ1-2; D is undetermined. V was cut by 0 bases and J by 6 bases, with 11 bases left in between. The germline CDR1 and CDR2 sequences are LGHDT and YNNKEL (reference sequence). This CDR3 is built from 14 residues. CDR3 nucleotide sequence: TGTGCCAGCAGCCAAGAGGGCGCGCGGGATGGCTACACCTTC. It encodes CASSQEGARDGYTF.

The DNA for the CDR3 is TGCGCCAGCAGTGAGCTCAGAAGGAACGGAGAGCAGTACTTC. It codes for CASSELRRNGEQYF. This chain connects TRBV10-1 to TRBJ2-7; D is uncertain. The CDR3 extends over 14 amino acids. Trimming stripped 2 bases from V and 7 bases from J, with 15 bases between. Looked up from germline, CDR1 is WNHNN and CDR2 is SYGVQD (reference sequence).

V usage is TRBV20-1 and J usage is TRBJ1-1; maybe TRBD1 (6 bases). Deletions cut 6 bases from V and 1 base from J, with 15 bases between. The V gene's germline CDR1 is DFQATT and CDR2 SNEGSKA (reference sequence). CDR3 length equals 14 residues. The CDR3 spells CSAETSDRNTEAFF. The DNA for the CDR3 is TGCAGTGCGGAAACTTCGGACAGGAACACTGAAGCTTTCTTT.

The V gene is TRBV7-9, the J gene TRBJ2-3; D unclear. The V end was cut by 0 bases, the J end by 2 bases, with 6 bases between. Germline V CDR1 and CDR2: SEHNR, FQNEAQ (reference sequence). This CDR3 has 14 amino acids. The CDR3 spells CASSLATHTDTQYF. CDR3 coding DNA: TGTGCCAGCAGCTTAGCGACACACACAGATACGCAGTATTTT.

In this sample, this clonotype turned up a few times. This chain connects TRBV11-1 to TRBJ2-1, with D possibly TRBD2 on 6 matching bases. Trimming took 2 bases from V and 11 from J, leaving 13 bases between them. Germline CDR1 SGHAT, CDR2 FQDESV (reference sequence). The CDR3 covers 13 residues. The CDR3 nucleotides are TGTGCCAGCAGCTTAACCGGGAGTCTTAAGCAGTTCTTC. Encoded protein: CASSLTGSLKQFF.

Many counts were recorded for this clonotype. This chain connects TRBV11-2 to TRBJ1-1; D is undetermined. V was cut by 2 bases and J by 0 bases, with 4 bases left in between. Per germline, CDR1 SGHAT and CDR2 FQNNGV. This CDR3 has 13 amino acids. CDR3 nucleotide sequence: TGTGCCAGCAGCTTATCGGTGAACACTGAAGCTTTCTTT. It codes for CASSLSVNTEAFF.

The J gene is TRBJ2-1, the V gene TRBV6-2 or TRBV6-3; 11 bases line up with TRBD2. This CDR3 is built from 15 residues. V lost 5 bases and J lost 8; bases outside the gene matches: 8. Germline assignment: CDR1 MNHEY and CDR2 SVGEGT. CDR3 amino acids: CASSSSGRARDEQFF. CDR3 nucleotides: TGTGCCAGCAGTAGTAGCGGGAGGGCCCGGGATGAGCAGTTCTTC.

This chain's CDR3 is CSALDRVDEKLFF. DNA for the CDR3: TGCAGTGCCCTGGACAGGGTTGATGAAAAACTGTTTTTT. This chain uses TRBV20-1 with TRBJ1-4; 8 nucleotides line up with TRBD1. Germline CDR1 reads DFQATT; CDR2 reads SNEGSKA (reference sequence). V lost 6 bases to trimming and J lost 6 bases; unmatched junction nucleotides: 6. The CDR3 consists of 13 residues.

The chain uses TRBV5-1 and TRBJ2-3; D not certain. CDR1 and CDR2 from the germline V gene are SGHRS and YFSETQ. The CDR3 length is 14 residues. The ends were cut back, 0 bases at V and 1 base at J, with 6 bases in the middle. This CDR3 reads CASSLVAGTDTQYF. The CDR3 nucleotides are TGCGCCAGCAGCTTGGTCGCAGGCACAGATACGCAGTATTTT.

The genes are TRBV24-1 and TRBJ1-2; the D is unclear. The CDR3 is 14 amino acids. V shed 10 bases and J shed 0 bases, with 14 bases lying between them. Per the germline V gene, CDR1 is KGHDR and CDR2 is SFDVKD. The CDR3 sequence is CATFDPEANYGYTF. The CDR3 DNA follows: TGTGCCACATTTGATCCAGAAGCTAACTATGGCTACACCTTC.

This clonotype was recorded a few times. V is TRBV24-1 and J is TRBJ2-3, with TRBD2 as a possible D gene (6 bases). Between the trimmed V and J ends, which lost 0 bases and 1 base, there was a span of 7 bases. CDR3 size: 15 residues. The V gene's germline CDR1 is KGHDR and CDR2 SFDVKD. DNA of the CDR3: TGTGCCACCAGTGATTTGGAGCGGGGCACAGATACGCAGTATTTT. Translation: CATSDLERGTDTQYF.

This sequence joins TRBV5-1 and TRBJ1-2, with TRBD1 matching over 9 bases. V dropped 0 bases and J dropped 4; count of bases not matched to a gene: 1. The CDR3 runs 14 residues. Looked up from germline, CDR1 is SGHRS and CDR2 is YFSETQ. CDR3 amino acids: CASSLGTGVYGYTF. CDR3 bases: TGCGCCAGCAGCTTGGGGACAGGGGTCTATGGCTACACCTTC.

This clonotype came up many times. The J gene is TRBJ2-1, the V gene TRBV5-1; 9 nucleotides agree with TRBD2. The CDR3 is made up of 15 amino acids. The J segment lost 4 bases and the V segment lost 4 bases, leaving 6 bases of the junction unmatched. Germline V lookup: CDR1 SGHRS, CDR2 YFSETQ. CDR3 bases: TGCGCCAGCAGCATAGCGGGAGATCGGTACAATGAGCAGTTCTTC. Translating it yields CASSIAGDRYNEQFF.

The genes are TRBV20-1 and TRBJ1-3, with 8 bases matching TRBD1. Germline-derived CDR1 and CDR2 are DFQATT and SNEGSKA (reference sequence). The CDR3 length is 14 residues. Losses at the gene ends were 0 bases for V and 6 bases for J; bases not matched to a gene: 4. DNA for the CDR3: TGCAGTGCTAGAGATCAGGGGGCCTCAAACACCATATATTTT. Translating it yields CSARDQGASNTIYF.

Ten or more counts support this clonotype. The rearrangement uses TRBV2 and TRBJ2-5, with D unresolved. V was pared by 2 bases and J by 5 bases, with 12 bases between. The CDR3 has 14 amino acids. CDR1 is SNHLY, CDR2 FYNNEI, per germline. The CDR3 protein is CASSERRSRETQYF. CDR3 DNA sequence: TGTGCCAGCAGTGAAAGGCGATCTCGGGAGACCCAGTACTTC.

In its sample, this clonotype was seen a few times. V usage is TRBV6-2 or TRBV6-3 and J usage is TRBJ2-7; the match to TRBD2 covers 13 bases. CDR1 and CDR2 from the germline V gene are MNHEY and SVGEGT. This CDR3 contains 16 residues. J was trimmed by 4 bases and V by 4 bases; bases with no gene match: 7. The CDR3 region is CASSSRTSGRVYEQYF. In DNA form, the CDR3 reads TGTGCCAGCAGTTCGAGGACTAGCGGGAGAGTATACGAGCAGTACTTC.

The chain links TRBV11-2 to TRBJ2-3; 11 bases are shared with TRBD2. After removal of 0 bases from V and 2 bases from J, the junction contained 13 bases not matched to a gene. Germline CDR1 reads SGHAT; CDR2 reads FQNNGV. This CDR3 is built from 20 residues. CDR3 sequence reads: CASSLESTSGSWGYTDTQYF. The CDR3 coding sequence is TGTGCCAGCAGCTTAGAATCTACTAGCGGGAGTTGGGGGTACACAGATACGCAGTATTTT. Using reference TRBV11-2 and TRBJ2-3 for the parts outside the CDR3, the full variable domain is EAGVAQSPRYKIIEKRQSVAFWCNPISGHATLYWYQQILGQGPKLLIQFQNNGVVDDSQLPKDRFSAERLKGVDSTLKIQPAKLEDSAVYLCASSLESTSGSWGYTDTQYFGPGTRLTVL.

The rearrangement uses TRBV28 and TRBJ2-2; a possible D gene is TRBD1 (5 bases). The CDR3 contains 16 residues. Looked up from germline, CDR1 is MDHEN and CDR2 is SYDVKM. V was pared by 5 bases and J by 6 bases, with 19 bases between. CDR3 DNA: TGTGCCAGCAGTATATCAGGGAACGCGGCACCCGGGGAGCTGTTTTTT. Translation: CASSISGNAAPGELFF. Variable domain in full (rest from reference TRBV28 and TRBJ2-2): DVKVTQSSRYLVKRTGEKVFLECVQDMDHENMFWYRQDPGLGLRLIYFSYDVKMKEKGDIPEGYSVSREKKERFSLILESASTNQTSMYLCASSISGNAAPGELFFGEGSRLTVL.

This clonotype was counted at least ten times. The chain combines TRBV7-2 with TRBJ2-2, with 8 bases fitting TRBD2. V trimming: 6 bases; J trimming: 5 bases; junction bases outside the gene matches: 5. The CDR3 has 14 residues. CDR1 is SGHTA and CDR2 is FQGNSA in the germline V gene. The CDR3 loop is CASRSSGLTGELFF. In nucleotides, the CDR3 is TGTGCCAGCAGGTCTAGCGGGTTGACCGGGGAGCTGTTTTTT.

V gene TRBV28 combines with J gene TRBJ2-7, with 9 bases that match TRBD2. This CDR3 comprises 15 residues. The trim removed 3 bases at V and 2 bases at J, leaving 5 bases unmatched. Germline assignment: CDR1 MDHEN and CDR2 SYDVKM. Written as DNA, the CDR3 is TGTGCCAGCAGTTTGATGCCTAGCGGGGCCTACGAGCAGTACTTC. Translation: CASSLMPSGAYEQYF. Filled out from reference TRBV28 and TRBJ2-7, the complete variable domain reads DVKVTQSSRYLVKRTGEKVFLECVQDMDHENMFWYRQDPGLGLRLIYFSYDVKMKEKGDIPEGYSVSREKKERFSLILESASTNQTSMYLCASSLMPSGAYEQYFGPGTRLTVT.